Listed below are T cell receptor beta chains from one sample, sequenced in a study of low-dose radiotherapy and immunotherapy resistance in tumors. TCRdb redid the calling of the reads with MiXCR, one entry per CDR3 protein. This sample has 85,000 to 100,000 distinct CDR3 sequences, with under 10% found just once. The sample here was PBMCs, taken before treatment. These receptors came from a male donor with prostate cancer. Each CDR3 is given with its conserved first and last residue. D genes are given only for firm matches. Clone size, where shown, is once, few, many, or a class for clones that have expanded.

TRBD1	TRBV5-1	14	-	TRBJ1-5	TGCGCCAGCAGCACCGGACAGGCAAATCGGCCCCAGCATTTT	CASSTGQANRPQHF
-	TRBV3-1	14	many	TRBJ1-1	TGTGCCAGCAGCCAACGTGGGGGAAACACTGAAGCTTTCTTT	CASSQRGGNTEAFF
-	TRBV7-2	13	many	TRBJ2-7	TGTGCCAGCAGCTTCGGACAAGGCTACGAGCAGTACTTC	CASSFGQGYEQYF
TRBD2	TRBV12-3/TRBV12-4	15	many	TRBJ2-7	TGTGCCAGCAGTTTAGTAGGAGGGACCGGGGGGGAGCAGTACTTC	CASSLVGGTGGEQYF
-	TRBV27	13	-	TRBJ2-1	TGTGCCAGCAGTTTTCTCCAGGCCAGTGAGCAGTTCTTC	CASSFLQASEQFF
TRBD2	TRBV5-1	15	many	TRBJ2-1	TGCGCCAGCAGCTTCATTAGCGGGAGTCGGAATGAGCAGTTCTTC	CASSFISGSRNEQFF
-	TRBV20-1	14	few	TRBJ1-1	TGCAGTGCTCCGGCGGCCCCGGTGAACACTGAAGCTTTCTTT	CSAPAAPVNTEAFF
-	TRBV18	14	many	TRBJ1-1	TGTGCCAGCTCACCTGAACAGACCAACACTGAAGCTTTCTTT	CASSPEQTNTEAFF
-	TRBV14	13	many	TRBJ2-1	TGTGCCAGCAGCCGTGACTACTACAATGAGCAGTTCTTC	CASSRDYYNEQFF
-	TRBV7-2	14	many	TRBJ1-2	TGTGCCAGCAGCCCTCAGGCGGGGAACTATGGCTACACCTTC	CASSPQAGNYGYTF
-	TRBV28	16	-	TRBJ1-4	TGTGCCAGCTCCTCCCGGACGTTCCGCGCGGGTGAAAAACTGTTTTTT	CASSSRTFRAGEKLFF
-	TRBV5-6	14	many	TRBJ2-7	TGTGCCAGCAGCCCCCCTGCAGGGGCAGACGAGCAGTACTTC	CASSPPAGADEQYF
-	TRBV6-2/TRBV6-3	12	many	TRBJ2-3	TGTGCCAGCAGGCAGGGCGCAGATACGCAGTATTTT	CASRQGADTQYF
TRBD1	TRBV5-1	15	-	TRBJ2-5	TGCGCCAGCAGCGCCAGGACAGGGTTTGAAGAGACCCAGTACTTC	CASSARTGFEETQYF
-	TRBV11-3	14	many	TRBJ2-1	TGTGCCAGCAGCTTAGCTCGGGTGCACAATGAGCAGTTCTTC	CASSLARVHNEQFF
-	TRBV12-3/TRBV12-4	15	many	TRBJ2-7	TGTGCCAGCAGTTTAGGCGGAGCGCTCCCCTACGAGCAGTACTTC	CASSLGGALPYEQYF
-	TRBV5-1	16	-	TRBJ1-5	TGCGCCAGCAGCCCGGAGGGACCCTATAGCAATCAGCCCCAGCATTTT	CASSPEGPYSNQPQHF
-	TRBV29-1	13	many	TRBJ1-1	TGCAGCGTTGCGAGACAGATGAACACTGAAGCTTTCTTT	CSVARQMNTEAFF
TRBD2	TRBV27	15	-	TRBJ2-2	TGTGCCAGCAGTGCGGCTAGCGGAAACACCGGGGAGCTGTTTTTT	CASSAASGNTGELFF
TRBD1	TRBV7-3	15	many	TRBJ2-1	TGTGCCAGCAGCTTAGACAGGGGCTCCTACAATGAGCAGTTCTTC	CASSLDRGSYNEQFF
TRBD1	TRBV6-2/TRBV6-3	15	many	TRBJ2-5	TGTGCCACCCGGGGCGGACAGGTCGTGTCAGAGACCCAGTACTTC	CATRGGQVVSETQYF
-	TRBV19	14	many	TRBJ2-7	TGTGCCAGTAGTATCGGCGGGGGCAAGCTCGAGCAGTACTTC	CASSIGGGKLEQYF
-	TRBV7-2	17	many	TRBJ2-2	TGTGCCAGCAGCCCAAGTAGCTGGAGGGCGAACACCGGGGAGCTGTTTTTT	CASSPSSWRANTGELFF
-	TRBV4-1	17	many	TRBJ2-4	TGCGCCAGCAGCCACGGACGGGACGCTGGACGAGGGAACATTCAGTACTTC	CASSHGRDAGRGNIQYF
TRBD2	TRBV7-2	14	many	TRBJ2-7	TGTGCCAGCAGCTTAGCTAGCGGGAGATACGAGCAGTACTTC	CASSLASGRYEQYF
TRBD1	TRBV5-1	15	many	TRBJ2-3	TGCGCCAGCAGCTTGGGGACAGGTCGCACAGATACGCAGTATTTT	CASSLGTGRTDTQYF
TRBD2	TRBV7-2	14	many	TRBJ2-3	TGTGCCAGCAGCTTGGGACTACTCACAGATACGCAGTATTTT	CASSLGLLTDTQYF
TRBD2	TRBV9	15	few	TRBJ2-1	TGTGCCAGCAGCGTAAGCGGGAGGGCCCCCGATGAGCAGTTCTTC	CASSVSGRAPDEQFF
-	TRBV5-6	16	few	TRBJ2-3	TGTGCCAGCAGCTGGGGTCCCGCGGAGTCCACAGATACGCAGTATTTT	CASSWGPAESTDTQYF
-	TRBV5-1	13	many	TRBJ2-7	TGCGCCAGCAAGGGCAGGGACGTCGCCGAGCAGTACTTC	CASKGRDVAEQYF
TRBD1	TRBV12-3/TRBV12-4	17	-	TRBJ2-6	TGTGCCAGCAGTCCGGAGACAGGGAATCGTGGGGCCAACGTCCTGACTTTC	CASSPETGNRGANVLTF
-	TRBV2	15	many	TRBJ2-3	TGTGCCAGCAGAGCCCGACTCCTTAGCACAGATACGCAGTATTTT	CASRARLLSTDTQYF
-	TRBV27	14	-	TRBJ2-5	TGTGCCAGCAGTTTGGCTAGCCGACAAGAGACCCAGTACTTC	CASSLASRQETQYF
-	TRBV10-3	15	many	TRBJ2-1	TGTGCCATCAGTGAGGGACAGCCCTCCGGGGATGAGCAGTTCTTC	CAISEGQPSGDEQFF
TRBD1	TRBV13	16	many	TRBJ1-3	TGTGCCAGCAGAGAGGGACAGGCCAACTCTGGAAACACCATATATTTT	CASREGQANSGNTIYF
TRBD2	TRBV10-3	14	many	TRBJ2-1	TGTGCCACGGGGGGACGGGACTCCTACAATGAGCAGTTCTTC	CATGGRDSYNEQFF
-	TRBV7-2	13	many	TRBJ1-3	TGTGCCAGCAGCTTAGATCTTGGAAACACCATATATTTT	CASSLDLGNTIYF
TRBD1	TRBV30	15	many	TRBJ2-1	TGTGCCTGGACTTTCCTTCAGGGGGCGCAGCGTGAGCAGTTCTTC	CAWTFLQGAQREQFF
TRBD2	TRBV19	14	many	TRBJ2-1	TGTGCCAGTAGTATAGTCTCGACTAGCGGTTCGCAGTTCTTC	CASSIVSTSGSQFF
TRBD2	TRBV5-1	16	once	TRBJ2-3	TGCGCCAGCAATGGACTAGCGGGAGGGCCGACAGATACGCAGTATTTT	CASNGLAGGPTDTQYF
TRBD2	TRBV6-2/TRBV6-3	17	many	TRBJ2-7	TGTGCCAGCAGTTACTCGATGTCTAGCGGGAGTGCCTACGAGCAGTACTTC	CASSYSMSSGSAYEQYF
TRBD2	TRBV27	18	many	TRBJ2-1	TGTGCCAGCAGCCCCAATGGGCTAGCGGGCCGCTCCTACAATGAGCAGTTCTTC	CASSPNGLAGRSYNEQFF
TRBD1	TRBV4-1	13	many	TRBJ1-2	TGCGCCAGCAGCAAGGGACAGGGCTATGGCTACACCTTC	CASSKGQGYGYTF
TRBD1	TRBV10-3	14	many	TRBJ2-7	TGTGCCATCAGTGAGAACAGGGGTGGGAACGAGCAGTACTTC	CAISENRGGNEQYF
-	TRBV6-2/TRBV6-3	14	many	TRBJ2-5	TGTGCCAGCAGTTACTACCACAGACAAGAGACCCAGTACTTC	CASSYYHRQETQYF
-	TRBV20-1	16	many	TRBJ2-1	TGCAGTGCTAGAACCACTGCATCGAGCTCCTACAATGAGCAGTTCTTC	CSARTTASSSYNEQFF
TRBD2	TRBV28	17	many	TRBJ2-5	TGTGCCAGCAGTTTAAGTCGGCTAGCGGGAGGCCAAGAGACCCAGTACTTC	CASSLSRLAGGQETQYF
-	TRBV20-1	14	many	TRBJ2-1	TGCAGTGCTAGACCCGGGACATCCAACAATGAGCAGTTCTTC	CSARPGTSNNEQFF